This T cell receptor (beta chain) comes out of a study of OX40 agonist ivuxolimab in advanced cancers. Notes on the study in general: Low normalized T-cell clonal expansion also characterized some of the nonresponders. The expanded peripheral T cells' antigen specificity was not determined. In the 0.1 to 3.0 mg/kg range, CD4+ and CD8+ blood T cells had expanded clonally by week 6.

Regarding this clone: What it binds is not known.

Germline V gives CDR1 SGHVS, CDR2 FNYEAQ. The V and J ends lost 1 base and 9 bases respectively, with 13 bases between them. CDR3 length equals 14 residues. TCRdb keeps only in-frame clones here, not all; method: immunoSEQ multiplex PCR. Of some 100,000 clones in the sample, 80% to 90% were seen once. Patients who had autoimmune disease history or got systemic immunosuppression were left out. This clonotype was sampled from an adult with an advanced solid tumor such as melanoma, head and neck, liver or kidney cancer. The rearrangement links TRBV7-6 to TRBJ2-1, with D possibly being TRBD1 (5 bases). The source was CD4+ or CD8+ T cells sorted from blood, collected in a trial of the OX40 agonist ivuxolimab. CDR3 protein: CASSLEGRAREQFF. CDR3 sequence (DNA): TGTGCCAGCAGCTTAGAGGGCAGGGCGCGTGAGCAGTTCTTC.